The present entry profiles one TCR beta chain with its context. Which antigen it targets is not known. Base-call qualities are not available, and no considerably larger clone is one nucleotide away. These data originate in a study of blood T cells in healthy people across ages (dated by TCRdb to about 2015). Turning to the overall study: In model experiments, template switching captured about one uniquely barcoded TCR beta cDNA molecule for every two T cells. Age-related changes in TCR beta repertoire diversity were measured in the study by deep sequencing normalized with unique cDNA molecular identifiers. The donors were split into four age groups: young (average 16 years), middle-aged (about 40), aged (more than 55) and long-lived (roughly 77). To avoid experimental bias, donors of different ages were randomly spread across the sequencing lanes. Using the same blood draw, the study looked at two additional independent replicas of 1 million unique cDNA reads for two donors, one aged 18 to 29 and the other aged 80 or older. The full study reports these points: Compared with the aged group, the long-lived group had more naive CD4+ T cells, fewer expanded clones and increased TCR diversity, a pattern suggesting age selection. There was a strong correlation between observed TCR beta diversity and the percentage of naive T cells measured by flow cytometry. Estimates of total diversity based on one million sequenced T cells were considered lower bounds and underestimates. The CMV infection status of donors was not known, potentially confounding age-related changes in expanded clonotypes. Conclusive comparison of naive and antigen-experienced compartments was prevented by the profiling of bulk unsorted PBMCs. Observed TCR beta diversity per million T cells fell roughly linearly with age, and a significant reduction was already apparent by age around 40.

Donors were approximately 42 systemically healthy Caucasian individuals from Russia aged 6 to 90 years. Each donor gave around 9.8 milliliters of peripheral blood, collected into EDTA-treated Vacutainer tubes. PBMCs were isolated by Ficoll-Paque density-gradient centrifugation, with at least 6 million obtained per sample. Total RNA was extracted from PBMCs with Trizol reagent, with at least 5.5 micrograms obtained per sample. For every donor, an aliquot of PBMCs went through flow cytometry to measure the percentages of naive CD45RAhigh/CD27high T cells. The library was generated by 5' RACE. Instrument on record: Illumina HiSeq 2500. A second PCR of roughly 6 to 11 cycles was performed with a sample-barcoded 5' primer and a J-beta primer mix. Each TCR beta cDNA molecule received a unique molecular identifier from a template-switch 5' adaptor carrying 12 random nucleotides. Each sample yielded at least 2.5 million CDR3-containing paired-end reads. First-strand cDNA synthesis was performed from all RNA using the Mint cDNA synthesis kit, with priming by a TRBC-specific oligonucleotide. All cDNA was treated with uracil-DNA glycosylase and then went through a first 18-cycle PCR with the universal primers M1SS and BC2_uni_R. The paper's data handling went like this. For normalization, 1 million high-quality reads were randomly selected from each sample, with every read carrying a distinct molecular identifier. Reads sharing molecular identifiers were discarded rather than binned into consensus sequences. MiTCR, run with a Q25 quality threshold and the strictest error-elimination algorithm, handled CDR3 identification, clonotype clustering and error correction. A nonparametric unseen species model using Euler transformation provided a lower-bound estimate of total TCR beta diversity. The public sequencing data were trimmed at Q25 with fastp and processed into clonotypes with MiXCR by TCRdb, which kept only in-frame beta chains. Merged by CDR3 protein, the rows form single entries marked with the most common genes and DNA. TCRdb, not the authors, supplied the V and J calls. This sample gives over 1.5 million distinct CDR3 sequences in total; 40% to 55% of them show up just once. Clones ranked in the top ten supply more than 2% of the sample.

CDR3 length: 14 amino acids, cysteine to phenylalanine. Only the CDR3 portion is preserved as DNA: 42 bases, with reading frame beginning at the first base. V and J are trimmed by 6 bases and 4 bases, and the gene matches miss 4 bases of the junction. Based on the germline V gene, the CDR1 and CDR2 sequences are SGHRS and YFSETQ. The sequence was obtained from a middle-aged woman in good health. Sequenced material: blood. The rearranged chain carries TRBV5-1 and TRBJ2-1, with 10 central nucleotides matching TRBD2. CDR3 sequence: CASTSSGGYNEQFF. The DNA is TGCGCCAGCACCTCTAGCGGGGGTTACAATGAGCAGTTCTTC.